These 28 T cell receptor beta chains were all obtained from the same sample, sequenced in a study of early T cells in non-severe SARS-CoV-2 infection. Each CDR3 protein is one row after TCRdb ran MiXCR on the 5' RACE reads. The table records fewer than 85,000 distinct CDR3 sequences, roughly a sixth of them present only once. Source material: whole blood. These receptors all stem from an adult who was a healthcare worker with PCR-confirmed SARS-CoV-2 infection or an uninfected control (not recorded which).

This clonotype has a handful of counts. This chain connects TRBV28 to TRBJ2-4, with 8 bases matching TRBD1. V dropped 5 bases and J dropped 0; count of bases not matched to a gene: 12. Germline CDR1 is MDHEN and CDR2 is SYDVKM. The CDR3 sequence is 18 residues long. The CDR3 nucleotides read TGTGCCAGCAGTCTCTACAGGGGGGTGCCCCCAGCCAAAAACATTCAGTACTTC. As protein: CASSLYRGVPPAKNIQYF.

This clonotype was seen a single time. J is TRBJ2-5 and V is TRBV7-9; D not certain. There are 14 residues in the CDR3. The V gene lost 5 bases and the J gene lost 1 base, with 11 bases spanning the gap. Germline assignment: CDR1 SEHNR and CDR2 FQNEAQ (reference sequence). CDR3 coding DNA: TGTGCCAGCAGCCCCGGTGGCATCCAAGAGACCCAGTACTTC. Translation gives CASSPGGIQETQYF. The full variable domain, with the rest looked up from reference TRBV7-9 and TRBJ2-5, is DTGVSQNPRHKITKRGQNVTFRCDPISEHNRLYWYRQTLGQGPEFLTYFQNEAQLEKSRLLSDRFSAERPKGSFSTLEIQRTEQGDSAMYLCASSPGGIQETQYFGPGTRLLVL.

This clonotype was picked up a small number of times. V usage is TRBV4-3 and J usage is TRBJ2-7; D uncertain. Germline V gene lookup returns CDR1 LGHNA and CDR2 YSLEER. V was trimmed by 1 base and J by 2 bases, leaving 12 bases between them. The CDR3 covers 15 residues. The CDR3, as DNA: TGCGCCAGCAGCCAAGTGGCATCGCTTGCCTACGAGCAGTACTTC. As protein: CASSQVASLAYEQYF.

This clonotype was detected a few times. The rearrangement joins TRBV6-1 to TRBJ2-3, with D possibly TRBD2 on 6 matching bases. Per germline, CDR1 MNHNS and CDR2 SASEGT. Trimming shortened V by 8 bases and J by 4 bases, and 16 bases separated the two germline ends. The CDR3 is 14 amino acids. CDR3 sequence: CASPGGFQADTQYF. CDR3 nucleotides: TGTGCCAGCCCCGGAGGGTTTCAGGCAGATACGCAGTATTTT.

The CDR3 coding sequence is TGTGCCAGCGCCCAAGAGACCCAGTACTTC. Amino acids: CASAQETQYF. V and J are TRBV2 and TRBJ2-5; D remains unclear. The CDR3 runs to 10 residues. Germline V CDR1 and CDR2: SNHLY, FYNNEI. The V and J ends lost 8 bases and 1 base respectively, with 2 bases between them.

On this clonotype itself: A much larger clone is a single base away; this may be a read error. V is TRBV10-2 and J is TRBJ1-4; possibly TRBD1 for D (6 bases). Germline CDR1 and CDR2: WSHSY and SAAADI. CDR3 length: 15 residues. As DNA, the CDR3 is TGCGCCAGAAGTGAGCAGGCAGGGGCTGGTGAAAAACTGTTTTTT. Protein sequence: CARSEQAGAGEKLFF.

The chain links TRBV4-2 to TRBJ2-3; 11 bases fit TRBD2. From germline, CDR1 is LGHNA and CDR2 YNFKEQ. V lost 0 bases and J lost 3; bases outside the gene matches: 8. The CDR3 has 18 residues. CDR3 coding DNA: TGTGCCAGCAGCCAAGATTGGCCTAGCGGGAGGAGGACAGATACGCAGTATTTT. It encodes CASSQDWPSGRRTDTQYF.

This clonotype has ten or more counts. This sequence joins TRBV20-1 and TRBJ2-1; 14 bases agree with TRBD2. This CDR3 is built from 17 residues. Germline trimming cut 5 bases from V and 1 base from J; bases unmatched to any gene: 7. CDR1 DFQATT and CDR2 SNEGSKA come from the germline V gene (reference sequence). The CDR3: CSAQGTSGSLSYNEQFF. CDR3 nucleotide sequence: TGCAGTGCTCAAGGGACTAGCGGGAGTCTGTCCTACAATGAGCAGTTCTTC.

This clonotype appeared a few times. The chain couples TRBV12-3 or TRBV12-4 to TRBJ2-7, with 8 bases aligning to TRBD1. There are 12 residues in the CDR3. The junction had 2 bases not matched to a gene; V was cut back by 4 bases and J by 6 bases. The DNA for the CDR3 is TGTGCCAGCAGTTCAGGGGGCGGCGAGCAGTACTTC. Protein: CASSSGGGEQYF.

The chain uses TRBV7-9 and TRBJ2-3; D may be TRBD1 or TRBD2 (5 bases each). CDR1 is SEHNR, CDR2 FQNEAQ, per germline (reference sequence). The V and J ends lost 0 bases and 3 bases respectively, with 10 bases between them. The CDR3 length is 15 residues. The CDR3 DNA reads as TGTGCCAGCAGCTTAGCGGGGGATCGTACAGATACGCAGTATTTT. As protein: CASSLAGDRTDTQYF.

This clonotype was found a few times. CDR3 amino acids: CASSWPGKTEAFF. The CDR3 DNA reads as TGTGCCAGCAGTTGGCCGGGGAAAACGGAAGCTTTCTTT. The chain employs TRBV6-6 and TRBJ1-1, with D hard to call. The germline V and J ends were trimmed by 4 bases and 8 bases, with 14 bases remaining between them. Germline CDR1 is MNHNY and CDR2 is SVGAGI (reference sequence). This CDR3 comprises 13 residues.

This clonotype was seen a handful of times. The J gene is TRBJ1-4, the V gene TRBV19; D is unclear. Trimming shortened V by 1 base and J by 0 bases, and 3 bases separated the two germline ends. The CDR3 runs to 14 residues. CDR1 and CDR2 from the germline V gene are LNHDA and SQIVND (reference sequence). CDR3: CASSIGTTNEKLFF. The CDR3 bases are TGTGCCAGTAGTATAGGGACAACTAATGAAAAACTGTTTTTT. Using reference TRBV19 and TRBJ1-4 for the parts outside the CDR3, the full variable domain is DGGITQSPKYLFRKEGQNVTLSCEQNLNHDAMYWYRQDPGQGLRLIYYSQIVNDFQKGDIAEGYSVSREKKESFPLTVTSAQKNPTAFYLCASSIGTTNEKLFFGSGTQLSVL.

The chain is built from TRBV5-4 and TRBJ2-7; 8 bases agree with TRBD2. Germline CDR1 is SGHNT and CDR2 is YYREEE (reference sequence). This CDR3 region has 13 residues. The J segment lost 0 bases and the V segment lost 9 bases, leaving 5 bases of the junction unmatched. CDR3 sequence (DNA): TGTGCCACCGGGGGGGGTAACTCCTACGAGCAGTACTTC. It yields the protein CATGGGNSYEQYF. The full variable domain, in which reference TRBV5-4 and TRBJ2-7 provide the parts outside the CDR3, is ETGVTQSPTHLIKTRGQQVTLRCSSQSGHNTVSWYQQALGQGPQFIFQYYREEENGRGNFPPRFSGLQFPNYSSELNVNALELDDSALYLCATGGGNSYEQYFGPGTRLTVT.

There are many counts of this clonotype. The chain links TRBV30 to TRBJ2-7; no clear D gene. V dropped 8 bases and J dropped 3 bases, with 17 bases sitting between them. In germline, CDR1 is GTSNPN, CDR2 SVGIG (reference sequence). This CDR3 has 13 residues. The CDR3 bases are TGTGCCAGCGATCCGGAAATCGGCTACGAGCAGTACTTC. Translation gives CASDPEIGYEQYF.

This clonotype appeared a few times. The chain uses TRBV20-1 and TRBJ2-4; the D gene is possibly TRBD1 (5 bases). V lost 5 bases to trimming and J lost 8 bases, with 19 bases between them. Germline CDR1 is DFQATT and CDR2 is SNEGSKA (reference sequence). The CDR3 runs 14 residues. Here the CDR3 reads CSAPNPGQGDIQYF. The CDR3 nucleotides are TGCAGTGCTCCAAACCCCGGGCAAGGGGACATTCAGTACTTC.

At least ten counts were recorded for this clonotype. The CDR3 DNA is TGTGCCAGCAGCTATGGGACAGGGGGCTCACCCCTCCACTTT. The encoded protein is CASSYGTGGSPLHF. This sequence joins TRBV7-3 and TRBJ1-6; 12 bases are a match to TRBD1. Losses at the gene ends were 4 bases for V and 10 bases for J; bases not matched to a gene: 2. Germline V gives CDR1 SGHTA, CDR2 FQGTGA. The length of the CDR3 is 14 residues.

This clonotype has a count of ten or more. The chain employs TRBV30 and TRBJ2-7, with D uncertain. This CDR3 spans 11 amino acids. The germline V gene has CDR1 GTSNPN and CDR2 SVGIG (reference sequence). V was trimmed by 2 bases and J by 6 bases, leaving 8 bases between them. CDR3 bases: TGTGCCTGGAGTTCGGGTTCCGAGCAGTACTTC. This encodes CAWSSGSEQYF.

The V and J genes are TRBV6-1 and TRBJ2-7, with 7 nucleotides matching TRBD1. The CDR3 loop spans 15 amino acids. Germline-derived CDR1 and CDR2 are MNHNS and SASEGT. Trimming took 2 bases from V and 4 from J; bases not matched to a gene: 8. The CDR3 loop reads CASSESPDRLYEQYF. CDR3 nucleotide sequence: TGTGCCAGCAGTGAAAGTCCGGACAGGTTGTACGAGCAGTACTTC.

The chain combines TRBV3-1 with TRBJ1-6; no clear D gene. Germline loops: CDR1 LGHDT, CDR2 YNNKEL (reference sequence). The CDR3 consists of 15 residues. V was trimmed by 1 base and J by 7 bases, leaving 11 bases between them. The CDR3 region is CASSQGGRRNSPLHF. The CDR3 DNA reads TGTGCCAGCAGCCAAGGGGGTCGGCGGAATTCACCCCTCCACTTT.

The sample holds a few counts of this clonotype. This chain uses TRBV12-3 or TRBV12-4 with TRBJ1-4; D gene ambiguous. The V end lost 6 bases, the J end lost 8 bases, and 10 bases lay between the germline ends. The CDR3 totals 12 residues. The CDR3 sequence is CASSPWREKLFF. The CDR3 coding sequence is TGTGCCAGCAGCCCTTGGCGAGAAAAACTGTTTTTT.

This clonotype has ten or more counts. V is TRBV27 and J is TRBJ1-1; TRBD1 might be the D (6 bases). Per germline, CDR1 MNHEY and CDR2 SMNVEV (reference sequence). Trimming took off 0 bases at V and 4 bases at J, with 15 bases between the two ends. The CDR3 length is 16 residues. CDR3 sequence reads: CASSLSSGEYVTEAFF. DNA for the CDR3: TGTGCCAGCAGTTTATCGTCAGGGGAGTATGTCACTGAAGCTTTCTTT.

This clonotype was counted at least ten times. CDR3 DNA: TGTGCCAGCACCGCGGACTGGCTCACTGAAGCTTTCTTT. Protein: CASTADWLTEAFF. V is TRBV6-4 and J is TRBJ1-1; no firm D call. Trimming removed 7 bases at V and 4 bases at J, with 13 bases between. Per the germline V gene, CDR1 is MRHNA and CDR2 is SNTAGT. The CDR3 is 13 residues long.

There are a few counts of this clonotype. This chain joins TRBV24-1 and TRBJ2-2; D tentatively fits TRBD1 or TRBD2 (5 bases each). Per germline, CDR1 KGHDR and CDR2 SFDVKD. The V end was cut by 5 bases, the J end by 1 base, with 13 bases between. The CDR3 has 16 amino acids. CDR3 sequence: CATSAPGPMNTGELFF. Written as DNA, the CDR3 is TGTGCCACCAGTGCCCCGGGACCGATGAACACCGGGGAGCTGTTTTTT.

A few counts support this clonotype. This is likely a read error, given that the CDR3 carries no conserved phenylalanine or tryptophan at its end. The limits of the CDR3 on the DNA are not certain, so only TCRdb's listed CDR3 is given. The chain is built from TRBV6-2 or TRBV6-3 and TRBJ2-1; the D call of TRBD2 is as the table states it, not checked on the DNA. A total of 9 residues make up the CDR3, ends included. The germline V gene has CDR1 MNHEY and CDR2 SVGEGT. The CDR3 protein is CASSYSLAA.

As concerns this clonotype: Given a much more abundant clone one base away, this may be a read error. The rearrangement links TRBV7-9 to TRBJ1-5, with TRBD1 as a possible D gene (5 bases). This CDR3 has 16 amino acids. Trimming stripped 5 bases from V and 7 bases from J, with 21 bases between. The germline gives CDR1 SEHNR, CDR2 FQNEAQ (reference sequence). CDR3 sequence reads: CASSALGGVGDQPQHF. CDR3 DNA: TGTGCCAGCAGCGCTCTAGGCGGGGTGGGGGACCAGCCCCAGCATTTT.

This clonotype has just a few counts. The chain is built from TRBV7-9 and TRBJ2-7; D might be TRBD1 (5 bases). The CDR3 length is 13 residues. Trimming removed 5 bases at V and 5 bases at J, with 13 bases between. Germline CDR1 reads SEHNR; CDR2 reads FQNEAQ (reference sequence). For the CDR3, the DNA is TGTGCCAGCAGCCTCCTGGTAGGGGACGAGCAGTACTTC. It yields the protein CASSLLVGDEQYF.

This clonotype was counted between two and nine times. V usage is TRBV12-3 or TRBV12-4 and J usage is TRBJ2-7, with D possibly matching TRBD1 (6 bases). V lost 6 bases to trimming and J lost 5 bases, with 14 bases between them. CDR3 size: 13 residues. This chain's CDR3 is CASRTGFRDEQYF. The CDR3 nucleotides are TGTGCCAGCAGAACAGGGTTTAGGGACGAGCAGTACTTC.

This clonotype was counted a few times. The V gene is TRBV7-3, the J gene TRBJ2-7, with D perhaps TRBD1 (6 bases). Germline-derived CDR1 and CDR2 are SGHTA and FQGTGA. V gave up 6 bases and J gave up 0 bases, with 12 bases separating them. This CDR3 is 14 amino acids long. The CDR3 region is CASSQGGPSYEQYF. The CDR3 nucleotides are TGTGCCAGCAGTCAAGGGGGACCCTCCTACGAGCAGTACTTC.